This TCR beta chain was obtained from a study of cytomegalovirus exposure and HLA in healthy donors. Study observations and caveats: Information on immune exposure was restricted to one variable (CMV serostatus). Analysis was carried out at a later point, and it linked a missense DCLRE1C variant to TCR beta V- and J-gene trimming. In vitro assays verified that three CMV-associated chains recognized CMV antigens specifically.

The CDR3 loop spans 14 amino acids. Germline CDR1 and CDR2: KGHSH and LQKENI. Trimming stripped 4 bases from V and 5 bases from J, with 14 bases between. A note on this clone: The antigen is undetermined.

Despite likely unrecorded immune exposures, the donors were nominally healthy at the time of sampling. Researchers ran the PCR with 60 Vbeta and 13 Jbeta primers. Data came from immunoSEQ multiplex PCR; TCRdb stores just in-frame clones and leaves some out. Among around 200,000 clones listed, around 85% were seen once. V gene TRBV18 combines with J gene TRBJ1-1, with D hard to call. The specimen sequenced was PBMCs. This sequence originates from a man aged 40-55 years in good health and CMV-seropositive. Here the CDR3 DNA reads TGTGCCAGCTCACGAACGGACTTGGGGACTGAAGCTTTCTTT. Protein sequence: CASSRTDLGTEAFF.